Below, 25 T cell receptor beta chains from the same sample are listed, as sequenced in a study of T cell responses to AZD1222 COVID-19 vaccine. Some clones are missing from TCRdb's copy, which holds only in-frame ones; the method was immunoSEQ multiplex PCR. The sample lists about 130,000 clones; about 90% were seen once. The sequences come from peripheral blood, collected on day 0 of AZD1222 vaccination. All receptors come from an adult in good health.

The chain uses TRBV30 and TRBJ1-4; D remains unclear. V was shortened by 1 base and J by 0 bases, with 12 bases between the two germline ends. The germline V gene encodes CDR1 GTSNPN and CDR2 SVGIG (reference sequence). The CDR3 totals 16 residues. As DNA, the CDR3 is TGTGCCTGGAGTGCCCCAGGAAGAGCAACTAATGAAAAACTGTTTTTT. Residues: CAWSAPGRATNEKLFF.

This clone is a singleton in its sample. The rearrangement joins TRBV9 to TRBJ1-2, with 8 bases fitting TRBD1. The CDR3 is 14 residues long. Germline loops: CDR1 SGDLS, CDR2 YYNGEE. Germline trimming cut 4 bases from V and 4 bases from J; bases unmatched to any gene: 6. CDR3 residues: CASSPGQGAYGYTF. CDR3 coding DNA: TGTGCCAGCAGCCCCGGACAGGGAGCCTATGGCTACACCTTC.

The rearrangement joins TRBV3-1 (or the pseudogene TRBV3-2) to TRBJ2-1, with 10 bases that match TRBD2. The V and J ends lost 1 base and 7 bases, in that order; junction bases with no gene match: 1. This CDR3 spans 14 amino acids. Germline CDR1 reads LGHDT; CDR2 reads YNNKEL (reference sequence). CDR3 residues: CASSQAAGGNEQFF. DNA for the CDR3: TGTGCCAGCAGCCAAGCAGCGGGAGGGAATGAGCAGTTCTTC.

The chain joins TRBV10-3 to TRBJ1-2, with TRBD1 as a possible D gene (6 bases). V was clipped by 10 bases and J by 4 bases, with 22 bases between them. The V gene's germline CDR1 is ENHRY and CDR2 SYGVKD. The CDR3 totals 15 residues. The CDR3 region is CATKEDSFVLYGYTF. CDR3 sequence (DNA): TGTGCCACTAAGGAGGACAGCTTTGTCCTCTATGGCTACACCTTC.

This clone was picked up a small number of times. The V gene is TRBV27, the J gene TRBJ2-7, with 7 bases matching TRBD1. The germline V gene has CDR1 MNHEY and CDR2 SMNVEV (reference sequence). The CDR3 covers 14 residues. With V trimmed by 7 bases and J by 3 bases, 9 bases remained unmatched. CDR3 loop: CASTPDRRRYEQYF. In DNA form, the CDR3 reads TGTGCCAGCACCCCGGACAGGCGACGCTACGAGCAGTACTTC.

The chain is built from TRBV28 and TRBJ1-2; maybe TRBD1 (6 bases). The CDR3 covers 13 residues. V lost 5 bases and J 3 bases, leaving 10 bases between the germline ends. CDR1 MDHEN and CDR2 SYDVKM come from the germline V gene. Written as DNA, the CDR3 is TGTGCCAGCAGTCCAGGGGTGGACTATGGCTACACCTTC. Its protein product is CASSPGVDYGYTF.

The chain combines TRBV27 with TRBJ2-2, with TRBD2 matching 8 bases. Per the germline V gene, CDR1 is MNHEY and CDR2 is SMNVEV (reference sequence). V shed 4 bases, J shed 6 bases, and the junction held 1 base outside the gene matches. CDR3 length: 13 residues. The CDR3 region is CASSSGGPGELFF. The CDR3 nucleotides are TGTGCCAGCAGTTCGGGGGGGCCCGGGGAGCTGTTTTTT.

This clone came up once. The gene calls are TRBV28 and TRBJ2-5, with unresolved D. The CDR3 extends over 11 amino acids. Trimming stripped 6 bases from V and 7 bases from J, with 9 bases between. CDR1 and CDR2 from the germline V gene are MDHEN and SYDVKM. CDR3: CASRDRGTQYF. DNA of the CDR3: TGTGCCAGCAGGGACCGTGGGACCCAGTACTTC.

V gene TRBV11-3 combines with J gene TRBJ2-6; D gene uncertain. Trimming removed 5 bases at V and 0 bases at J, with 8 bases between. There are 15 residues in the CDR3. CDR1 is SGHNT, CDR2 YENEEA, per germline. The chain's CDR3 is CASSPKGSGANVLTF. The CDR3 nucleotides read TGTGCCAGCAGCCCCAAGGGCTCTGGGGCCAACGTCCTGACTTTC.

This rearrangement joins TRBV30 to TRBJ1-6; 7 bases are a match to TRBD1. Germline V lookup: CDR1 GTSNPN, CDR2 SVGIG (reference sequence). The CDR3 has 15 amino acids. Trimming took 3 bases from V and 3 from J; bases not matched to a gene: 5. CDR3 protein: CAWRTGKGYNSPLHF. DNA for the CDR3: TGTGCCTGGAGGACAGGGAAGGGCTATAATTCACCCCTCCACTTT.

This sequence joins TRBV5-1 and TRBJ2-3; D remains ambiguous. V was shortened by 3 bases and J by 5 bases, with 10 bases between the two germline ends. This CDR3 contains 13 residues. The germline CDR1 and CDR2 sequences are SGHRS and YFSETQ. DNA of the CDR3: TGCGCCAGCAGCTCCCCAGATGGAGATACGCAGTATTTT. This encodes CASSSPDGDTQYF. The whole variable domain, remainder taken from reference TRBV5-1 and TRBJ2-3, is KAGVTQTPRYLIKTRGQQVTLSCSPISGHRSVSWYQQTPGQGLQFLFEYFSETQRNKGNFPGRFSGRQFSNSRSEMNVSTLELGDSALYLCASSSPDGDTQYFGPGTRLTVL.

The chain carries TRBV19 and TRBJ2-7; D is undetermined. There are 15 residues in the CDR3. Per the germline V gene, CDR1 is LNHDA and CDR2 is SQIVND (reference sequence). Trimming stripped 2 bases from V and 1 base from J, with 12 bases between. CDR3 nucleotides: TGTGCCAGTAGTATAACCCCCGAAGGGTCCTACGAGCAGTACTTC. Translating gives CASSITPEGSYEQYF.

The chain uses TRBV28 and TRBJ2-2; 8 bases align to TRBD1. There are 13 residues in the CDR3. The V gene end was trimmed by 5 bases and the J gene end by 4 bases; junction bases not matched to a gene: 0. The V gene's germline CDR1 is MDHEN and CDR2 SYDVKM. The CDR3 sequence: CASSTGGTGELFF. CDR3 nucleotides: TGTGCCAGCAGTACAGGGGGCACCGGGGAGCTGTTTTTT.

The chain carries TRBV5-4 and TRBJ1-5, with TRBD1 matching over 8 bases. This CDR3 spans 17 amino acids. Germline V gene data show CDR1 as SGHNT and CDR2 as YYREEE (reference sequence). V gave up 4 bases and J gave up 2 bases; unmatched junction bases: 11. The CDR3 sequence: CASSPEPDRGRNQPQHF. The CDR3 region has the DNA TGTGCCAGCAGCCCGGAACCCGACAGGGGACGCAATCAGCCCCAGCATTTT.

The chain couples TRBV3-1 (or the pseudogene TRBV3-2) to TRBJ1-4; D unresolved. This CDR3 contains 14 residues. Germline loops: CDR1 LGHDT, CDR2 YNNKEL (reference sequence). Deletions cut 4 bases from V and 8 bases from J, with 14 bases between. For the CDR3, the DNA is TGTGCCAGCAGCCGGAGCACCCTGGGCGAAAAACTGTTTTTT. This gives the protein CASSRSTLGEKLFF.

The gene calls are TRBV5-1 and TRBJ2-2, with D tentatively TRBD1 (5 bases). Trimming pared 0 bases from V and 7 bases from J, leaving 16 bases between. CDR3 length equals 16 residues. Germline V gene lookup returns CDR1 SGHRS and CDR2 YFSETQ. The CDR3 loop reads CASSLAPGGADGELFF. CDR3 in DNA: TGCGCCAGCAGCTTGGCTCCAGGTGGGGCGGACGGGGAGCTGTTTTTT.

A single count supports this clone. The chain joins TRBV5-1 to TRBJ1-2, with 9 bases lining up with TRBD1. Germline V gives CDR1 SGHRS, CDR2 YFSETQ. This CDR3 comprises 15 residues. The junction had 0 bases not matched to a gene; V was cut back by 0 bases and J by 0 bases. The CDR3 DNA reads TGCGCCAGCAGCTTGGGGGACAGGGCTAACTATGGCTACACCTTC. Its translation: CASSLGDRANYGYTF.

The rearrangement uses TRBV23-1 and TRBJ2-1; D not certain. TRBV23-1 is reported as an ORF; its role is uncertain. V was trimmed by 7 bases and J by 4 bases, leaving 11 bases between them. CDR3 size: 13 residues. The CDR3 region has the DNA TGCGCCAGCATCGGGCATCCTTACAATGAGCAGTTCTTC. Encoded protein: CASIGHPYNEQFF.

The chain has TRBV12-3 or TRBV12-4 and TRBJ2-7, with D possibly matching TRBD1 (6 bases). Trimming shortened V by 2 bases and J by 5 bases, and 7 bases separated the two germline ends. The CDR3 runs to 12 residues. CDR3 sequence: CASSLRGNEQYF. The CDR3 DNA is TGTGCCAGCAGTTTAAGGGGGAACGAGCAGTACTTC.

The V gene is TRBV7-9, the J gene TRBJ1-4; 7 bases line up with TRBD1. Germline trimming cut 6 bases from V and 15 bases from J; bases unmatched to any gene: 13. The CDR3 has 13 amino acids. CDR1 and CDR2 from the germline V gene are SEHNR and FQNEAQ (reference sequence). The CDR3 nucleotides read TGTGCCAGCAGTTTACTCACCGGGACAGCTTTGTTTTTT. It translates to CASSLLTGTALFF.

The chain has TRBV11-2 and TRBJ2-5; D gene uncertain. The CDR3 extends over 15 amino acids. Germline V gene sequence: CDR1 SGHAT, CDR2 FQNNGV. Trimming stripped 0 bases from V and 0 bases from J, with 8 bases between. DNA for the CDR3: TGTGCCAGCAGCTTAGAGGCAGAGTACCAAGAGACCCAGTACTTC. Translated, it gives CASSLEAEYQETQYF.

This chain links TRBV11-3 with TRBJ1-6, with D possibly TRBD1 on 6 matching bases. The CDR3 spans 14 residues. From germline, CDR1 is SGHNT and CDR2 YENEEA. V gave up 5 bases and J gave up 7 bases, with 12 bases separating them. CDR3 in DNA: TGTGCCAGCAGCCTGGACAGATCAAATTCACCCCTCCACTTT. Encoded protein: CASSLDRSNSPLHF.

This sequence joins TRBV10-3 and TRBJ2-1, with 10 bases fitting TRBD2. Looked up from germline, CDR1 is ENHRY and CDR2 is SYGVKD. Unmatched junction bases numbered 8, after V lost 7 bases and J lost 8 bases. The length of the CDR3 is 14 residues. The CDR3 here is CAITQREGQDEQFF. CDR3 nucleotide sequence: TGTGCCATCACCCAGCGGGAGGGCCAAGATGAGCAGTTCTTC.

This chain uses TRBV30 with TRBJ1-6, with D tentatively TRBD1 (5 bases). The germline CDR1 and CDR2 sequences are GTSNPN and SVGIG (reference sequence). The CDR3 loop spans 14 amino acids. V was trimmed by 0 bases and J by 8 bases, leaving 11 bases between them. In DNA form, the CDR3 reads TGTGCCTGGAGTGTACGAAGGGGAGATTCACCCCTCCACTTT. Protein: CAWSVRRGDSPLHF. Full variable domain (outside the CDR3, taken from reference TRBV30 and TRBJ1-6): SQTIHQWPATLVQPVGSPLSLECTVEGTSNPNLYWYRQAAGRGLQLLFYSVGIGQISSEVPQNLSASRPQDRQFILSSKKLLLSDSGFYLCAWSVRRGDSPLHFGNGTRLTVT.

The gene calls are TRBV19 and TRBJ1-2, with 7 nucleotides matching TRBD1. Per the germline V gene, CDR1 is LNHDA and CDR2 is SQIVND (reference sequence). This CDR3 is built from 16 residues. V was clipped by 2 bases and J by 4 bases; unmatched bases: 10. The CDR3 nucleotides are TGTGCCAGTAGTATATTCGGGACAGCTAACGTCTATGGCTACACCTTC. Translation: CASSIFGTANVYGYTF. Based on the CDR3 plus reference TRBV19 and TRBJ1-2, the full variable domain is DGGITQSPKYLFRKEGQNVTLSCEQNLNHDAMYWYRQDPGQGLRLIYYSQIVNDFQKGDIAEGYSVSREKKESFPLTVTSAQKNPTAFYLCASSIFGTANVYGYTFGSGTRLTVV.